This T cell receptor (beta chain) was sequenced during a study of T cell responses to AZD1222 COVID-19 vaccine. In the study overall: Doses given second, at about 4 or about 12 weeks, were pooled.

The CDR3 has 14 residues. V was shortened by 3 bases and J by 1 base, with 9 bases between the two germline ends. Germline CDR1 LGHDT, CDR2 YNNKEL (reference sequence). Points from the study as a whole: CD4 TCRs linked to vaccination spanned spike, dominating at 160-218 and 743-854. Repertoires were sampled only after the peak T cell response. Clonal diversity was possibly underestimated; the donors were predominantly white British and more often female.

As concerns this clone: Its antigen is still unknown.

TCRdb keeps only in-frame clones here, not all; method: immunoSEQ multiplex PCR. This table holds over 90,000 clones, approximately 84% found once. The chain recombines TRBV3-1 (or the pseudogene TRBV3-2) with TRBJ1-1, with D tentatively TRBD1 (5 bases). The sequence derives from an adult in good health. Specimen: peripheral blood, collected on day 0 of AZD1222 vaccination. As DNA, the CDR3 is TGTGCCAGCAGCCAGAGGGGCGGGAACACTGAAGCTTTCTTT. Translating it yields CASSQRGGNTEAFF.